One and the same sample provided the 8 T cell receptor beta chains below, sequenced in a study of T cell repertoires in cytomegalovirus infection. No antigen has been assigned to these receptors. TCRdb redid the calling of the reads with MiXCR, one entry per CDR3 protein. The sample holds roughly 500,000 distinct CDR3 sequences, about 39% seen once. The sequencing used cultured PBMCs, collected from culture after CMV antigen stimulation. The source is a human donor in good health (CMV status not recorded). Some clones in this sample may be carry-over from other donors' samples.

This clonotype was recorded a few times. The gene calls are TRBV6-6 and TRBJ2-2; the D gene is possibly TRBD2 (7 bases). Trimming cost V 0 bases and J 7 bases, with 18 bases left between them. CDR1 and CDR2 from the germline V gene are MNHNY and SVGAGI (reference sequence). The CDR3 spans 17 residues. The CDR3 is CASSYSSSNGGRGELFF. CDR3 DNA: TGTGCCAGCAGTTACTCGAGTTCTAACGGGGGGCGCGGGGAGCTGTTTTTT.

The chain has TRBV6-6 and TRBJ1-5, with TRBD1 as a possible D gene (6 bases). Per germline, CDR1 MNHNY and CDR2 SVGAGI (reference sequence). Trimming stripped 7 bases from V and 0 bases from J, with 13 bases between. The CDR3 length is 15 residues. The CDR3 DNA sequence: TGTGCCAGCACTGGACAGCCTTATAGCAATCAGCCCCAGCATTTT. It is translated as CASTGQPYSNQPQHF.

This clonotype has just a few counts. This rearrangement joins TRBV6-1 to TRBJ2-1; 13 nucleotides match TRBD2. Trimming cost V 10 bases and J 10 bases; bases outside gene matches: 13. Germline CDR1 is MNHNS and CDR2 is SASEGT. The CDR3 extends over 15 amino acids. The CDR3 coding sequence is TGTGCCACTCGGCCGACGGGACTAGCGGGGATGGAGCAGTTCTTC. Translated: CATRPTGLAGMEQFF.

This clonotype was seen a handful of times. The V and J genes are TRBV7-8 and TRBJ1-5; 8 nucleotides line up with TRBD1. V dropped 5 bases and J dropped 5; count of bases not matched to a gene: 14. Per the germline V gene, CDR1 is SGHVS and CDR2 is FQNEAQ. The CDR3 is made up of 17 amino acids. The CDR3 reads CASSLLGGATGDQPQHF. The CDR3 DNA follows: TGTGCCAGCAGCCTCTTAGGGGGCGCGACAGGGGATCAGCCCCAGCATTTT.

This clonotype appeared a few times. The V gene is TRBV19, the J gene TRBJ2-1; TRBD2 aligns across 8 bases. With V trimmed by 0 bases and J by 4 bases, 8 bases remained unmatched. CDR3 length: 17 amino acids. The V gene's germline CDR1 is LNHDA and CDR2 SQIVND (reference sequence). The CDR3 region has the DNA TGTGCCAGTAGTATAGATTTGGGCGGGAGGCTTTACAATGAGCAGTTCTTC. This gives the protein CASSIDLGGRLYNEQFF.

This rearrangement joins TRBV7-2 to TRBJ2-1; the D gene is possibly TRBD2 (6 bases). Germline loops: CDR1 SGHTA, CDR2 FQGNSA. The CDR3 is 13 amino acids. Trimming pared 3 bases from V and 8 bases from J, leaving 11 bases between. CDR3 sequence reads: CASSFPPGDEQFF. The CDR3 DNA reads TGTGCCAGCAGCTTTCCCCCGGGGGATGAGCAGTTCTTC.

The chain combines TRBV6-6 with TRBJ2-1, with D uncertain. V was trimmed by 7 bases and J by 0 bases, leaving 10 bases between them. This CDR3 region has 14 residues. Germline V gene sequence: CDR1 MNHNY, CDR2 SVGAGI (reference sequence). CDR3 coding DNA: TGTGCCAGCAACTACCGTAGCTCCTACAATGAGCAGTTCTTC. Protein: CASNYRSSYNEQFF.

This clonotype has only a few counts. This chain connects TRBV7-8 to TRBJ1-4; the match to TRBD1 covers 8 bases. This CDR3 spans 14 amino acids. The V and J ends lost 4 bases and 6 bases, in that order; junction bases with no gene match: 4. Germline V gives CDR1 SGHVS, CDR2 FQNEAQ. For the CDR3, the DNA is TGTGCCAGCAGCTCACCAGGGGGCTATGAAAAACTGTTTTTT. Translated: CASSSPGGYEKLFF. Full variable domain (remainder filled in from reference TRBV7-8 and TRBJ1-4): GAGVSQSPRYKVAKRGQDVALRCDPISGHVSLFWYQQALGQGPEFLTYFQNEAQLDKSGLPSDRFFAERPEGSVSTLKIQRTQQEDSAVYLCASSSPGGYEKLFFGSGTQLSVL.